A single sample is the source of the 32 T cell receptor beta chains below, sequenced in a study of cytomegalovirus exposure and HLA in healthy donors. Both 60 Vbeta primers and 13 Jbeta primers went into the PCR. Profiled with immunoSEQ multiplex PCR; TCRdb holds only in-frame clones, not every one. The repertoire holds approximately 170,000 clones, with roughly 80% as singletons. Specimen: PBMCs. The receptors come from a female donor in good health and CMV-seronegative.

The genes are TRBV28 and TRBJ1-1, with 8 bases that match TRBD1. Trimming removed 6 bases from V and 5 bases from J; junction bases left unmatched: 14. The CDR3 runs to 16 residues. CDR1 and CDR2 from the germline V gene are MDHEN and SYDVKM. For the CDR3, the DNA is TGTGCCAGCAGGACCTCGGGACAGGTTTTGGGGACTGAAGCTTTCTTT. Encoded protein: CASRTSGQVLGTEAFF.

This rearrangement joins TRBV10-3 to TRBJ2-1; 7 nucleotides line up with TRBD2. V shed 8 bases, J shed 7 bases, and the junction held 14 bases outside the gene matches. The CDR3 extends over 15 amino acids. Germline assignment: CDR1 ENHRY and CDR2 SYGVKD. CDR3 residues: CAIGPASGNGNEQFF. Here the CDR3 DNA reads TGTGCCATCGGCCCGGCCAGCGGGAATGGGAATGAGCAGTTCTTC.

With regard to this clone: At one end, the junction sequence differs from germline, possibly due to a read error. The V and J genes are TRBV28 and TRBJ1-3; 7 positions agree with TRBD1. Germline V gene lookup returns CDR1 MDHEN and CDR2 SYDVKM. This CDR3 comprises 14 residues. CDR3 sequence reads: CASSFGRQGITIYF. The CDR3 DNA is TGTGCCAGCAGTTTTGGGAGACAGGGAATCACCATATATTTT.

The gene calls are TRBV5-1 and TRBJ2-1; D is unclear. The V end lost 0 bases, the J end lost 5 bases, and 9 bases lay between the germline ends. CDR1 is SGHRS and CDR2 is YFSETQ in the germline V gene. The CDR3 is 14 residues long. The CDR3 bases are TGCGCCAGCAGCTTGGCCTCAGGCGACAATGAGCAGTTCTTC. This translates into CASSLASGDNEQFF.

The chain links TRBV6-4 to TRBJ1-2, with a possible D match to TRBD1 (5 bases). Germline V gene data show CDR1 as MRHNA and CDR2 as SNTAGT. This CDR3 is 11 amino acids long. Trimming took off 10 bases at V and 5 bases at J, with 11 bases between the two ends. CDR3 in amino acids: CATYQGYGYTF. The CDR3 DNA is TGTGCCACCTATCAGGGTTATGGCTACACCTTC.

The rearrangement uses TRBV28 and TRBJ1-2; D is unclear. V was trimmed by 6 bases and J by 8 bases, leaving 10 bases between them. From germline, CDR1 is MDHEN and CDR2 SYDVKM. The CDR3 has 11 residues. The CDR3 DNA is TGTGCCAGCAGGACCTGGGAGGGCTACACCTTC. Protein sequence: CASRTWEGYTF.

J is TRBJ1-2 and V is TRBV28, with a tentative D call TRBD1 (5 bases). Trimming stripped 3 bases from V and 4 bases from J, with 6 bases between. The germline CDR1 and CDR2 sequences are MDHEN and SYDVKM. This CDR3 is built from 12 residues. CDR3 in amino acids: CASSLDIYGYTF. CDR3 sequence (DNA): TGTGCCAGCAGTTTGGACATCTATGGCTACACCTTC.

The V call is TRBV6-5, the J call TRBJ2-1; 8 nucleotides agree with TRBD2. V lost 5 bases and J lost 7; bases outside the gene matches: 10. The length of the CDR3 is 15 residues. Germline V lookup: CDR1 MNHEY, CDR2 SVGAGI. CDR3 in amino acids: CASSPGLGSSNEQFF. The CDR3 DNA follows: TGTGCCAGCAGTCCGGGACTAGGTAGTTCTAATGAGCAGTTCTTC.

This clone appeared once. This chain uses TRBV18 with TRBJ1-3, with TRBD1 identical over 7 bases. This CDR3 contains 18 residues. V lost 1 base, J lost 1 base, and 10 bases stayed unmatched. Germline V lookup: CDR1 KGHSH, CDR2 LQKENI. The CDR3 is CASSPRRDSLISGNTIYF. CDR3 DNA sequence: TGTGCCAGCTCACCACGTAGGGACAGCCTTATATCTGGAAACACCATATATTTT.

Only a few counts were recorded for this clone. The rearrangement uses TRBV7-3 and TRBJ2-1; TRBD2 agrees at 7 bases. Germline CDR1 is SGHTA and CDR2 is FQGTGA. The ends lost 1 base at V and 0 bases at J; junction bases unmatched: 9. The CDR3 is 18 residues long. The CDR3, as DNA: TGTGCCAGCAGCTTAAGAGGAGCGGGGCCTAGCTCCTACAATGAGCAGTTCTTC. As protein: CASSLRGAGPSSYNEQFF.

The chain combines TRBV15 with TRBJ1-2, with D possibly TRBD1 on 5 matching bases. Trimming shortened V by 0 bases and J by 0 bases, and 11 bases separated the two germline ends. The CDR3 covers 16 residues. In germline, CDR1 is LNHNV, CDR2 YYDKDF (reference sequence). CDR3 nucleotides: TGTGCCACCAGCAGAGACAGGGCTCGGACTAACTATGGCTACACCTTC. This encodes CATSRDRARTNYGYTF.

The J gene is TRBJ2-3, the V gene TRBV13; 13 bases line up with TRBD2. CDR3 length: 16 residues. The V gene end was trimmed by 6 bases and the J gene end by 6 bases; junction bases not matched to a gene: 9. Germline values: CDR1 PRHDT, CDR2 FYEKMQ (reference sequence). The CDR3 is CASSSSGLAGVDTQYF. As DNA, the CDR3 is TGTGCCAGCAGTTCCAGTGGACTAGCGGGAGTGGATACGCAGTATTTT.

This clone was picked up a small number of times. The chain carries TRBV28 and TRBJ1-1; TRBD1 matches 9 bases. V gave up 9 bases and J gave up 7 bases; unmatched junction bases: 6. The CDR3 consists of 12 residues. Germline loops: CDR1 MDHEN, CDR2 SYDVKM. The CDR3 coding sequence is TGTGCCAGTCGTGACAGGGGGATTGAAGCTTTCTTT. It yields the protein CASRDRGIEAFF. Filled out from reference TRBV28 and TRBJ1-1, the complete variable domain reads DVKVTQSSRYLVKRTGEKVFLECVQDMDHENMFWYRQDPGLGLRLIYFSYDVKMKEKGDIPEGYSVSREKKERFSLILESASTNQTSMYLCASRDRGIEAFFGQGTRLTVV.

The V and J genes are TRBV27 and TRBJ2-1, with TRBD2 matching over 9 bases. The V and J ends lost 5 bases and 9 bases, in that order; junction bases with no gene match: 11. This CDR3 has 15 residues. Germline loops: CDR1 MNHEY, CDR2 SMNVEV (reference sequence). DNA of the CDR3: TGTGCCAGCAGTCCTTCTAGCGGGACTACCGGTGAGCAGTTCTTC. Translating it yields CASSPSSGTTGEQFF.

V gene TRBV9 combines with J gene TRBJ2-2; 8 nucleotides agree with TRBD2. CDR3 size: 15 residues. Unmatched junction bases numbered 10, after V lost 7 bases and J lost 5 bases. Per the germline V gene, CDR1 is SGDLS and CDR2 is YYNGEE. CDR3 nucleotide sequence: TGTGCCAGCGAACGTAGCGGGGAGGGGACCGGGGAGCTGTTTTTT. This sequence encodes CASERSGEGTGELFF.

V and J are TRBV5-6 and TRBJ1-6; D may be TRBD1 (5 bases). This CDR3 region has 16 residues. The V end lost 5 bases, the J end lost 4 bases, and 16 bases lay between the germline ends. Germline CDR1 and CDR2: SGHDT and YYEEEE. The CDR3 region has the DNA TGTGCCAGCAGGGGGGGAGGGAATGCTTATAATTCACCCCTCCACTTT. Protein: CASRGGGNAYNSPLHF.

The genes are TRBV18 and TRBJ2-1; weak D call: TRBD1 (6 bases). Germline assignment: CDR1 KGHSH and CDR2 LQKENI. V was pared by 3 bases and J by 4 bases, with 7 bases between. The CDR3 loop spans 13 amino acids. For the CDR3, the DNA is TGTGCCAGCTCACCCCAGGGGTACAATGAGCAGTTCTTC. As protein: CASSPQGYNEQFF. The entire variable domain, with the rest obtained from reference TRBV18 and TRBJ2-1, is as follows: NAGVMQNPRHLVRRRGQEARLRCSPMKGHSHVYWYRQLPEEGLKFMVYLQKENIIDESGMPKERFSAEFPKEGPSILRIQQVVRGDSAAYFCASSPQGYNEQFFGPGTRLTVL.

The V call is TRBV4-1, the J call TRBJ2-3; the D is unclear. Germline CDR1 MGHRA, CDR2 YSYEKL. This CDR3 has 14 amino acids. V gave up 2 bases and J gave up 3 bases, with 9 bases separating them. The CDR3 loop is CASSQTTRTDTQYF. The DNA of the CDR3 is TGCGCCAGCAGCCAAACTACTCGGACAGATACGCAGTATTTT.

This sequence joins TRBV23-1 and TRBJ2-7; D remains unclear. TRBV23-1 is an open reading frame whose function is uncertain. The CDR3 covers 16 residues. With 4 bases removed from V and 2 bases from J, the gap between germline ends came to 18 bases. Here the CDR3 DNA reads TGCGCCAGCAGTCCCCACCGGCAGGTGCCCCCCTACGAGCAGTACTTC. Its translation: CASSPHRQVPPYEQYF.

The chain couples TRBV7-8 to TRBJ1-1; D unclear. Germline-derived CDR1 and CDR2 are SGHVS and FQNEAQ. The CDR3 is 14 residues long. V was pared by 1 base and J by 1 base, with 7 bases between. As DNA, the CDR3 is TGTGCCAGCAGCTTAGTATCCCCGAACACTGAAGCTTTCTTT. Translating gives CASSLVSPNTEAFF.

The genes are TRBV19 and TRBJ1-1, with 7 bases lining up with TRBD1. There are 16 residues in the CDR3. Losses at the gene ends were 3 bases for V and 6 bases for J; bases not matched to a gene: 13. The germline V gene has CDR1 LNHDA and CDR2 SQIVND (reference sequence). The CDR3 region is CASSIPGRGARAEAFF. Here the CDR3 DNA reads TGTGCCAGTAGTATCCCCGGCAGGGGGGCAAGAGCTGAAGCTTTCTTT.

Only a few counts were recorded for this clone. Here the CDR3 reads CASSLTGTGGGNSPLHF. The CDR3 DNA is TGTGCCAGCTCACTTACCGGGACAGGGGGCGGGAATTCACCCCTCCACTTT. The V gene is TRBV18, the J gene TRBJ1-6; 12 bases map to TRBD1. The CDR3 has 17 amino acids. Germline V gene data show CDR1 as KGHSH and CDR2 as LQKENI. The junction had 8 bases not matched to a gene; V was cut back by 4 bases and J by 7 bases.

The CDR3 loop is CASSKGGDQETQYF. DNA of the CDR3: TGTGCCAGCAGTAAGGGCGGGGACCAAGAGACCCAGTACTTC. V usage is TRBV5-4 and J usage is TRBJ2-5, with D perhaps matching TRBD2 (6 bases). The CDR3 sequence is 14 residues long. Germline V CDR1 and CDR2: SGHNT, YYREEE (reference sequence). The ends were cut back, 5 bases at V and 0 bases at J, with 11 bases in the middle.

CDR3 protein: CASTGYNEQFF. The CDR3 bases are TGTGCCAGCACGGGGTACAATGAGCAGTTCTTC. The chain joins TRBV6-6 to TRBJ2-1, with D maybe TRBD2 (5 bases). V was clipped by 7 bases and J by 4 bases, with 5 bases between them. This CDR3 contains 11 residues. The germline CDR1 and CDR2 sequences are MNHNY and SVGAGI (reference sequence).

This chain links TRBV5-8 with TRBJ2-7; 7 nucleotides agree with TRBD2. CDR1 is SGHTS, CDR2 YDEGEE, per germline. V shed 4 bases, J shed 5 bases, and the junction held 9 bases outside the gene matches. The CDR3 contains 14 residues. The CDR3 loop is CASSRNGREHEQYF. CDR3 coding DNA: TGTGCCAGCAGCCGCAACGGGCGGGAGCACGAGCAGTACTTC. Full variable domain (rest looked up from reference TRBV5-8 and TRBJ2-7): EAGVTQSPTHLIKTRGQQATLRCSPISGHTSVYWYQQALGLGLQFLLWYDEGEERNRGNFPPRFSGRQFPNYSSELNVNALELEDSALYLCASSRNGREHEQYFGPGTRLTVT.

This clone was detected only a few times. The chain carries TRBV9 and TRBJ2-5; 8 bases are shared with TRBD1. V gave up 4 bases and J gave up 4 bases; unmatched junction bases: 9. From germline, CDR1 is SGDLS and CDR2 YYNGEE. This CDR3 spans 15 amino acids. CDR3 amino acids: CASSTDRGIRETQYF. CDR3 in DNA: TGTGCCAGCAGCACAGACAGGGGAATAAGAGAGACCCAGTACTTC.

The table lists this clone with a count of one. The chain combines TRBV7-9 with TRBJ2-3; 7 positions match TRBD1. The V segment lost 5 bases and the J segment 3 bases; nucleotides outside the gene matches: 11. Germline V gene lookup returns CDR1 SEHNR and CDR2 FQNEAQ (reference sequence). This CDR3 has 16 residues. The CDR3 nucleotides read TGTGCCAGCAGCAGCCGAACAGGGGTTTGGACAGATACGCAGTATTTT. Protein sequence: CASSSRTGVWTDTQYF.

This chain uses TRBV9 with TRBJ1-5; tentative D call: TRBD1 (5 bases). This CDR3 contains 16 residues. Trimming removed 4 bases from V and 0 bases from J, with 14 bases in between. Germline CDR1 SGDLS, CDR2 YYNGEE. The CDR3 loop reads CASSPGGEYSNQPQHF. Here the CDR3 DNA reads TGTGCCAGCAGCCCTGGGGGGGAGTATAGCAATCAGCCCCAGCATTTT.

The table lists this clone with a few counts. The chain has TRBV10-3 and TRBJ1-4; the match to TRBD1 covers 10 bases. The CDR3 length is 14 residues. Trimming at V came to 3 bases and at J to 8 bases, leaving 3 bases not matched to a gene. Germline CDR1 ENHRY, CDR2 SYGVKD. CDR3 loop: CAISDDRGLEKLFF. CDR3 coding DNA: TGTGCCATCAGTGATGACAGGGGGCTGGAAAAACTGTTTTTT.

V usage is TRBV2 and J usage is TRBJ1-5; 9 positions match TRBD1. V lost 3 bases and J lost 3; bases outside the gene matches: 3. The CDR3 loop spans 15 amino acids. CDR1 and CDR2 from the germline V gene are SNHLY and FYNNEI. CDR3: CASSEGQGVNQPQHF. The CDR3 bases are TGTGCCAGCAGTGAGGGACAGGGTGTCAATCAGCCCCAGCATTTT.

The rearrangement uses TRBV5-1 and TRBJ2-5; 7 bases are a match to TRBD2. Near its end, the DNA agrees better with TRBJ2-7, so the J call may be wrong. Germline CDR1 is SGHRS and CDR2 is YFSETQ. The CDR3 totals 15 residues. The CDR3 reads CASSPNLGGTYEQYF. Written as DNA, the CDR3 is TGCGCCAGCAGCCCAAACCTGGGGGGGACCTACGAGCAGTACTTC.

This clone was counted only a few times. The rearrangement links TRBV29-1 to TRBJ1-2; D remains unclear. The CDR3 has 13 residues. CDR1 is SQVTM and CDR2 is ANQGSEA in the germline V gene. V was clipped by 0 bases and J by 7 bases, with 12 bases between them. The CDR3 spells CSVEDTGYGGYTF. The CDR3 region has the DNA TGCAGCGTTGAAGATACCGGGTACGGTGGCTACACCTTC.